A selection of T cell receptor beta chains follows, all from one sample in a study of identifying expanded T cells in peripheral blood. Generated by immunoSEQ multiplex PCR, the TCRdb table keeps only in-frame clones and is missing some. The sample yields approximately 130,000 clones, about 86% seen once. The sample consisted of blood. All receptors derive from a person aged 18 to 75 in good health. Each CDR3 is given without its conserved first and last residue.

>TRBV11-2|TRBJ1-5
ASSQARGGNQPQH
>TRBV11-2|TRBJ2-7
ASSLLRTGEQY
>TRBV7-2|TRBJ2-5
ASSLVSSGGAETQY
>TRBV29-1|TRBJ2-7
SAEDNYEQY
>TRBV7-3|TRBJ2-5
ASSFGFGRQETQY
>TRBV19|TRBJ2-2
ASSISTQNTGELF
>TRBV2|TRBJ2-7
ASSVGRSGTYEQY
>TRBV19|TRBJ1-1
ASSKFVGGSNTEAF
>TRBV27|TRBJ2-1
ASSHNGGLREGQMGEQF
>TRBV9|TRBJ1-2
ASSVAEGNYGYT
>TRBV5-1|TRBJ2-7
ASTDERGIYEQY
>TRBV5-1|TRBJ2-7
ASSPRVGRVDYYEQY
>TRBV21-1|TRBJ2-7
ASSNAGGPIYEQY
>TRBV6-5|TRBJ2-5
ASSAPRETQY
>TRBV23-1|TRBJ2-7
ASSQSIPGQGPYEQY